Each of the 20 T cell receptor beta chains below was sequenced from the same sample in a study of cytomegalovirus exposure and HLA in healthy donors. PCR was performed using 60 Vbeta and 13 Jbeta primers. Sequenced by immunoSEQ multiplex PCR; TCRdb stores in-frame clones only, minus some. The sample includes 130,000 or so clones, more than 70% of them seen just once. Sequenced sample: PBMCs. Source of these receptors: a woman aged 55-70 years in good health and CMV-seronegative.

The chain employs TRBV28 and TRBJ2-7; 8 bases line up with TRBD2. CDR1 MDHEN and CDR2 SYDVKM come from the germline V gene. With 6 bases clipped from V and 5 bases from J, the junction kept 9 bases outside the gene matches. The CDR3 length is 14 residues. The CDR3 reads CASRRQAGGNEQYF. As DNA, the CDR3 is TGTGCCAGCAGGCGACAGGCGGGGGGCAACGAGCAGTACTTC.

This rearrangement joins TRBV5-4 to TRBJ2-7, with a tentative D call TRBD2 (7 bases). The CDR3 sequence is 15 residues long. Per the germline V gene, CDR1 is SGHNT and CDR2 is YYREEE (reference sequence). The V end was cut by 4 bases, the J end by 3 bases, with 17 bases between. CDR3 protein: CASSEPGGGDYEQYF. CDR3 nucleotide sequence: TGTGCCAGCAGCGAGCCTGGAGGGGGGGACTACGAGCAGTACTTC. The full variable domain, completed using reference TRBV5-4 and TRBJ2-7, is ETGVTQSPTHLIKTRGQQVTLRCSSQSGHNTVSWYQQALGQGPQFIFQYYREEENGRGNFPPRFSGLQFPNYSSELNVNALELDDSALYLCASSEPGGGDYEQYFGPGTRLTVT.

CDR3 in amino acids: CASSRDSYTQYF. The CDR3 DNA sequence: TGTGCCAGCAGCCGGGACAGCTATACGCAGTATTTT. V is TRBV5-6 and J is TRBJ2-3; 7 bases match TRBD1. The V gene end was trimmed by 4 bases and the J gene end by 7 bases; junction bases not matched to a gene: 3. CDR1 and CDR2 from the germline V gene are SGHDT and YYEEEE. The CDR3 extends over 12 amino acids.

The chain couples TRBV6-5 to TRBJ1-2; D is unclear. The CDR3 length is 16 residues. Germline V gene lookup returns CDR1 MNHEY and CDR2 SVGAGI. V was trimmed by 4 bases and J by 0 bases, leaving 15 bases between them. CDR3 sequence reads: CASSSRRRAANYGYTF. The CDR3 DNA reads TGTGCCAGCAGTTCCCGACGGAGGGCGGCTAACTATGGCTACACCTTC.

This chain uses TRBV27 with TRBJ2-7; 7 bases are shared with TRBD1. Germline CDR1 reads MNHEY; CDR2 reads SMNVEV (reference sequence). The trim removed 5 bases at V and 2 bases at J, leaving 3 bases unmatched. The CDR3 length is 13 residues. This chain's CDR3 is CASSDGTAYEQYF. The CDR3 nucleotides are TGTGCCAGCAGTGACGGGACAGCCTACGAGCAGTACTTC.

The V and J genes are TRBV10-3 and TRBJ2-4, with a weak D call TRBD2 (7 bases). V was clipped by 6 bases and J by 9 bases, with 18 bases between them. Germline V gene lookup returns CDR1 ENHRY and CDR2 SYGVKD. There are 14 residues in the CDR3. DNA of the CDR3: TGTGCCATCAGCCCCTCGGGGGGCGGGGGCATTCAGTACTTC. Translating it yields CAISPSGGGGIQYF.

The J gene is TRBJ1-4, the V gene TRBV9; possibly TRBD1 for D (6 bases). The CDR3 spans 16 residues. The ends were cut back, 3 bases at V and 4 bases at J, with 16 bases in the middle. Germline CDR1 and CDR2: SGDLS and YYNGEE. CDR3 coding DNA: TGTGCCAGCAGCGCCCTATCGACAGGACATAATGAAAAACTGTTTTTT. Translated: CASSALSTGHNEKLFF.

In DNA, the CDR3 is TGTGCCAGCAGTTTACACAGGTTGGATGGCTACACCTTC. This sequence encodes CASSLHRLDGYTF. The V call is TRBV27, the J call TRBJ1-2, with D maybe TRBD1 (5 bases). CDR1 is MNHEY and CDR2 is SMNVEV in the germline V gene (reference sequence). The V and J ends lost 2 bases and 6 bases respectively, with 10 bases between them. This CDR3 is built from 13 residues.

The J gene is TRBJ2-7, the V gene TRBV25-1; 8 positions match TRBD2. The V segment lost 5 bases and the J segment 2 bases; nucleotides outside the gene matches: 2. CDR1 is MGHDK and CDR2 is SYGVNS in the germline V gene. This CDR3 has 13 amino acids. The CDR3 DNA reads as TGTGCCAGCAGTACTAGCGGAGCCTACGAGCAGTACTTC. The encoded protein is CASSTSGAYEQYF.

The gene calls are TRBV5-4 and TRBJ2-2; 8 nucleotides line up with TRBD1. The V and J ends lost 0 bases and 4 bases, in that order; junction bases with no gene match: 2. The CDR3 has 15 residues. CDR1 is SGHNT and CDR2 is YYREEE in the germline V gene (reference sequence). Here the CDR3 reads CASSLGTGSTGELFF. The CDR3 nucleotides read TGTGCCAGCAGCTTGGGGACAGGGAGCACCGGGGAGCTGTTTTTT.

The V and J genes are TRBV4-2 and TRBJ1-4, with TRBD1 matching 7 bases. V shed 2 bases, J shed 8 bases, and the junction held 11 bases outside the gene matches. Germline loops: CDR1 LGHNA, CDR2 YNFKEQ. The CDR3 totals 16 residues. CDR3 loop: CASSQNTGTVNEKLFF. The CDR3 bases are TGTGCCAGCAGCCAAAATACCGGGACAGTCAACGAAAAACTGTTTTTT.

The chain joins TRBV5-1 to TRBJ2-7; a weak D match, TRBD2 (5 bases). The CDR3 is 13 amino acids. Trimming pared 5 bases from V and 6 bases from J, leaving 15 bases between. Germline CDR1 reads SGHRS; CDR2 reads YFSETQ. CDR3 bases: TGCGCCAGCAGGCCCGAGGGTGGAGGCGAGCAGTACTTC. Translation gives CASRPEGGGEQYF.

There are a few counts of this clone. Compared with germline, one end of the junction differs, possibly owing to a read error. The CDR3 coding sequence is TGTGCCAGCAGCCTAGCGGGAGTACCCACAGATACGCAGTATTTT. Its translation: CASSLAGVPTDTQYF. The rearrangement uses TRBV7-6 and TRBJ2-3; 10 bases map to TRBD2. This CDR3 spans 15 amino acids. CDR1 is SGHVS and CDR2 is FNYEAQ in the germline V gene.

The chain is built from TRBV7-9 and TRBJ1-2, with D uncertain. Germline V gene data show CDR1 as SEHNR and CDR2 as FQNEAQ (reference sequence). This CDR3 comprises 13 residues. V lost 0 bases to trimming and J lost 6 bases, with 8 bases between them. The CDR3 sequence is CASSLAAGNGYTF. DNA for the CDR3: TGTGCCAGCAGCTTAGCCGCAGGCAATGGCTACACCTTC.

The rearrangement links TRBV5-4 to TRBJ1-1; TRBD1 matches at 11 bases. The CDR3 covers 15 residues. Germline assignment: CDR1 SGHNT and CDR2 YYREEE (reference sequence). The V gene end was trimmed by 4 bases and the J gene end by 2 bases; junction bases not matched to a gene: 4. This CDR3 is CASSRDRGANTEAFF. The CDR3 region has the DNA TGTGCCAGCAGCAGGGACAGGGGGGCCAACACTGAAGCTTTCTTT. The entire variable domain, with the rest obtained from reference TRBV5-4 and TRBJ1-1, is as follows: ETGVTQSPTHLIKTRGQQVTLRCSSQSGHNTVSWYQQALGQGPQFIFQYYREEENGRGNFPPRFSGLQFPNYSSELNVNALELDDSALYLCASSRDRGANTEAFFGQGTRLTVV.

There are a few counts of this clone. J is TRBJ2-1 and V is TRBV29-1, with 10 bases identical to TRBD1. Looked up from germline, CDR1 is SQVTM and CDR2 is ANQGSEA. V shed 7 bases and J 4 bases; nucleotides not matched to a gene: 10. CDR3 length equals 15 residues. The CDR3 bases are TGCAGCGCCCGCCCCGGGACAGGGGCATACAATGAGCAGTTCTTC. It is translated as CSARPGTGAYNEQFF.

The chain uses TRBV2 and TRBJ2-6, with a possible D match to TRBD2 (6 bases). V gave up 6 bases and J gave up 2 bases, with 23 bases separating them. Germline loops: CDR1 SNHLY, CDR2 FYNNEI. This CDR3 has 19 residues. The CDR3 spells CASRKPGGERGTGANVLTF. The CDR3 DNA reads TGTGCCAGCAGAAAACCTGGCGGGGAGAGGGGAACTGGGGCCAACGTCCTGACTTTC.

This chain links TRBV4-2 with TRBJ2-3; 16 bases match TRBD2. The CDR3 contains 17 residues. Germline V gene lookup returns CDR1 LGHNA and CDR2 YNFKEQ. V shed 3 bases, J shed 8 bases, and the junction held 8 bases outside the gene matches. In DNA, the CDR3 is TGTGCCAGCAGCCAGGACCCGGGACTAGCGGGGGGGAGTACGCAGTATTTT. It translates to CASSQDPGLAGGSTQYF.

This sequence joins TRBV30 and TRBJ1-3; D perhaps matches TRBD1 (5 bases). Germline assignment: CDR1 GTSNPN and CDR2 SVGIG (reference sequence). The CDR3 is 13 residues long. V lost 3 bases and J lost 0, with 6 bases in between. The CDR3 bases are TGTGCCTGGAGCAGGGCCTCTGGAAACACCATATATTTT. It encodes CAWSRASGNTIYF.

This chain uses TRBV5-4 with TRBJ2-7, with TRBD2 matching 10 bases. Germline CDR1 is SGHNT and CDR2 is YYREEE (reference sequence). V gave up 6 bases and J gave up 6 bases; unmatched junction bases: 12. This CDR3 spans 15 amino acids. CDR3 in amino acids: CASTGQRGGIREQYF. The CDR3 nucleotides read TGTGCCAGCACAGGGCAGCGGGGGGGGATTCGCGAGCAGTACTTC.